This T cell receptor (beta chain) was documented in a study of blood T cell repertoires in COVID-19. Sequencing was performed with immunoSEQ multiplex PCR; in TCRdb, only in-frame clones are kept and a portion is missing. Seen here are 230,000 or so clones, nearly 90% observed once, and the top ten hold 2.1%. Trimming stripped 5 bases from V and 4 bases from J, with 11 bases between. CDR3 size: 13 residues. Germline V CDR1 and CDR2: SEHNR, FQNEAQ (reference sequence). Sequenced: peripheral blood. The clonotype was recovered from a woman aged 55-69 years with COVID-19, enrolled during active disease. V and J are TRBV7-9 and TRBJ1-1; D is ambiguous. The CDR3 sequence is CASSLRGLTEAFF. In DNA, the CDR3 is TGTGCCAGCAGCCTAAGAGGCCTCACTGAAGCTTTCTTT.